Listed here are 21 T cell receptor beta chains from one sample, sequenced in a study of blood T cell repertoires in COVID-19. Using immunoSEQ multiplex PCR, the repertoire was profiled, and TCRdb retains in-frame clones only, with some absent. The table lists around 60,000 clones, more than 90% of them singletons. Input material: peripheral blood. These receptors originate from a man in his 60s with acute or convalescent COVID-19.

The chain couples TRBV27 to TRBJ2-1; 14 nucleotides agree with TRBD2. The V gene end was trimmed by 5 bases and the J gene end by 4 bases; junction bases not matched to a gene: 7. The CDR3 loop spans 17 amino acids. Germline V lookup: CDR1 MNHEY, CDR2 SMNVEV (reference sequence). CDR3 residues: CASSPRLAGGVYNEQFF. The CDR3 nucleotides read TGTGCCAGCAGTCCCAGACTAGCGGGAGGGGTATACAATGAGCAGTTCTTC.

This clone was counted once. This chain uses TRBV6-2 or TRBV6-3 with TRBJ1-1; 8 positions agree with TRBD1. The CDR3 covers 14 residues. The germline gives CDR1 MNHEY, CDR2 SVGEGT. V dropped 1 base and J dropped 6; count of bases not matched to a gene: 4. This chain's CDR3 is CASSYFTRGPEAFF. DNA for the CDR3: TGTGCCAGCAGTTACTTTACCAGGGGGCCTGAAGCTTTCTTT.

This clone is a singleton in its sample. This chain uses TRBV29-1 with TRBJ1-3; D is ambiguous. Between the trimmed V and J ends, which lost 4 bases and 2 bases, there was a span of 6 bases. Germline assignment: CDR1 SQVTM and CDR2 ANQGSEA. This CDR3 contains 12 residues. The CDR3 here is CSVAAAGNTIYF. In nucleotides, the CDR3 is TGCAGCGTTGCGGCGGCTGGAAACACCATATATTTT.

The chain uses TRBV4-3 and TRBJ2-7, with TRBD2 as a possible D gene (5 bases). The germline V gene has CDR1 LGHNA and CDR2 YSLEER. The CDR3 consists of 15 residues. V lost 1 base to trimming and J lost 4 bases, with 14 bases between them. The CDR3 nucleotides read TGCGCCAGCAGCCAAGTTCTGAGATCGGGGTACGAGCAGTACTTC. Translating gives CASSQVLRSGYEQYF.

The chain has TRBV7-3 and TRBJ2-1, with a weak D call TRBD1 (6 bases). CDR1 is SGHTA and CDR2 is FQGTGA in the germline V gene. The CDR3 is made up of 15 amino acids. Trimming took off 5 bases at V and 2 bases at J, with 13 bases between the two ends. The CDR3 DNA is TGTGCCAGCAGCCCAGCGACAGGACCCTACAATGAGCAGTTCTTC. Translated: CASSPATGPYNEQFF.

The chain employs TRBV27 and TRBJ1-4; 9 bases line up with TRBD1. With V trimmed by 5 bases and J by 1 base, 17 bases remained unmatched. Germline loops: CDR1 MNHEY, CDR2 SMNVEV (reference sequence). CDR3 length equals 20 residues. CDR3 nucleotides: TGTGCCAGCAGTCTTACCGGGACAGGGTTTGCCCCGGTAACTAATGAAAAACTGTTTTTT. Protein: CASSLTGTGFAPVTNEKLFF. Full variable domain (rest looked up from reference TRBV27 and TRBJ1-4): EAQVTQNPRYLITVTGKKLTVTCSQNMNHEYMSWYRQDPGLGLRQIYYSMNVEVTDKGDVPEGYKVSRKEKRNFPLILESPSPNQTSLYFCASSLTGTGFAPVTNEKLFFGSGTQLSVL.

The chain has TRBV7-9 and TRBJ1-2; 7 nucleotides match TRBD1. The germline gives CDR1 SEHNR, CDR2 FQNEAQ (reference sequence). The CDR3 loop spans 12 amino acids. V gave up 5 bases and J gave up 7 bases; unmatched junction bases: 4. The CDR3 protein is CASSIDRAGYTF. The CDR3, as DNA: TGTGCCAGCAGCATTGACAGGGCTGGCTACACCTTC.

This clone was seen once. The CDR3 region has the DNA TGTGCCAGCAGCGCACCGGGACTTTTTACTATGGGCTACACCTTC. Protein product: CASSAPGLFTMGYTF. The gene calls are TRBV9 and TRBJ1-2, with a possible D match to TRBD1 (5 bases). V was pared by 3 bases and J by 8 bases, with 20 bases between. Germline values: CDR1 SGDLS, CDR2 YYNGEE. This CDR3 comprises 15 residues.

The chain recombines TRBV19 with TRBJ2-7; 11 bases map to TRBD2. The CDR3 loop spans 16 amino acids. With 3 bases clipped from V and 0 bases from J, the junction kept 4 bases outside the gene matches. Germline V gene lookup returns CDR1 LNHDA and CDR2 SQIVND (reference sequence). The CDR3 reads CASSIASGRSSYEQYF. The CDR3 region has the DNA TGTGCCAGTAGTATCGCTAGCGGGAGGAGCTCCTACGAGCAGTACTTC.

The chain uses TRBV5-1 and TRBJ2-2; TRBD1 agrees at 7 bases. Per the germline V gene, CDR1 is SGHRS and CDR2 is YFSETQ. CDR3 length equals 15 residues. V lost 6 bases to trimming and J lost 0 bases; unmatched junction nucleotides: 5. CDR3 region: CASKETGTNTGELFF. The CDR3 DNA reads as TGCGCCAGCAAAGAGACAGGGACGAACACCGGGGAGCTGTTTTTT. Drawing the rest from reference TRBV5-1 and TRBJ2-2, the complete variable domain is KAGVTQTPRYLIKTRGQQVTLSCSPISGHRSVSWYQQTPGQGLQFLFEYFSETQRNKGNFPGRFSGRQFSNSRSEMNVSTLELGDSALYLCASKETGTNTGELFFGEGSRLTVL.

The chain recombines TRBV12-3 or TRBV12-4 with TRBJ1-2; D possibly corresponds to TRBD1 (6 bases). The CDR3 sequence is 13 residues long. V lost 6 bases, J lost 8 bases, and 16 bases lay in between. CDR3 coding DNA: TGTGCCAGCAGCAAACGGGGGGCTCTAGGCTACACCTTC. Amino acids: CASSKRGALGYTF.

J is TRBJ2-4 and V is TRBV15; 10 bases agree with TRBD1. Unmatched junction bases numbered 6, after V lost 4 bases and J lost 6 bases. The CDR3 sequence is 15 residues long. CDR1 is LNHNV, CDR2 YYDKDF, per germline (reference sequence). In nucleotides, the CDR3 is TGTGCCACCAGCAACGCCGGGACAGGGGCAAACATTCAGTACTTC. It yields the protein CATSNAGTGANIQYF.

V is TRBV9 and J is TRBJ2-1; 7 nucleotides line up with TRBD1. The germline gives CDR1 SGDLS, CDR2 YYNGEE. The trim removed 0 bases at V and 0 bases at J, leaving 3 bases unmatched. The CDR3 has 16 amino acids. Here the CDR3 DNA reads TGTGCCAGCAGCGTAGATAACAGGGGCTCCTACAATGAGCAGTTCTTC. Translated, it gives CASSVDNRGSYNEQFF.

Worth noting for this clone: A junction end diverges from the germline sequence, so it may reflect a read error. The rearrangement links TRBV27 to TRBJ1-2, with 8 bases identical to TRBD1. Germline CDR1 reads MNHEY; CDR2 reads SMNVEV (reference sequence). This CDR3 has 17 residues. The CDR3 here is CASSLIQGGSFFESYIF. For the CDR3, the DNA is TGTGCCAGCAGTTTAATACAGGGGGGATCCTTCTTTGAGAGCTACATCTTC.

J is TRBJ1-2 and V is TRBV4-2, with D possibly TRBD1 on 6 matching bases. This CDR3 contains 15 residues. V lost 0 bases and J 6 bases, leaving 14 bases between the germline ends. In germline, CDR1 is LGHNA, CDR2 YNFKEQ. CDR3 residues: CASSQDSRGGDGYTF. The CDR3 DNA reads TGTGCCAGCAGCCAAGATTCCAGGGGCGGTGATGGCTACACCTTC.

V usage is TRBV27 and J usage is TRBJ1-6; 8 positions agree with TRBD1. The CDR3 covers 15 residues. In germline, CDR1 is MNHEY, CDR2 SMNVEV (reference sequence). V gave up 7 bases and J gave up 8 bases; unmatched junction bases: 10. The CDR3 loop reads CASTPQGASDSPLHF. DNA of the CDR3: TGTGCCAGCACCCCCCAGGGGGCGAGTGATTCACCCCTCCACTTT.

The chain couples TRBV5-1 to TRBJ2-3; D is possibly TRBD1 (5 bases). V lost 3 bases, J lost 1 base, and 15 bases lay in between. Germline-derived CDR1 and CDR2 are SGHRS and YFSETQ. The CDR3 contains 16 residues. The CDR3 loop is CASSSDEQGGTDTQYF. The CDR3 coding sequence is TGCGCCAGCAGCTCCGACGAGCAGGGTGGCACAGATACGCAGTATTTT.

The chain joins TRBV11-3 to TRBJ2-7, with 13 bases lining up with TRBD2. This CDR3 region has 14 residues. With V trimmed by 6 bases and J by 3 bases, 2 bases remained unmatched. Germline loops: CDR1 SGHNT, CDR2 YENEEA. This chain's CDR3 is CASRRLAGGYEQYF. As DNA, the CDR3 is TGTGCCAGCAGACGACTAGCGGGAGGCTACGAGCAGTACTTC.

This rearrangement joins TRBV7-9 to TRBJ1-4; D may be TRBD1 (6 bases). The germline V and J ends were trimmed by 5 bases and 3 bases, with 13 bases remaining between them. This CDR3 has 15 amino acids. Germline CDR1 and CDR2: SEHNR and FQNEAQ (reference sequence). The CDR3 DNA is TGTGCCAGCAGCCTTCAGGGGTCGGCTAATGAAAAACTGTTTTTT. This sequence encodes CASSLQGSANEKLFF. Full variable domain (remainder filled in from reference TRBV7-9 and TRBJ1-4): DTGVSQNPRHKITKRGQNVTFRCDPISEHNRLYWYRQTLGQGPEFLTYFQNEAQLEKSRLLSDRFSAERPKGSFSTLEIQRTEQGDSAMYLCASSLQGSANEKLFFGSGTQLSVL.

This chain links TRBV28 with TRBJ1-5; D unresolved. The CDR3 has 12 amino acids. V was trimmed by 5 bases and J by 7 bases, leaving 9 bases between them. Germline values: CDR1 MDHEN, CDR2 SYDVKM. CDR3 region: CASSPRWQPQHF. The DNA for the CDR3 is TGTGCCAGCAGTCCCCGGTGGCAGCCCCAGCATTTT.

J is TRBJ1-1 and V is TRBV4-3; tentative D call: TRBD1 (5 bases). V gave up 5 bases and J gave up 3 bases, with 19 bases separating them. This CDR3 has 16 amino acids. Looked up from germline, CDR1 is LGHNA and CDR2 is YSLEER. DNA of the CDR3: TGCGCCAGCAGCTTCAGCGCGGGGCGCACGGACACTGAAGCTTTCTTT. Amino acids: CASSFSAGRTDTEAFF.